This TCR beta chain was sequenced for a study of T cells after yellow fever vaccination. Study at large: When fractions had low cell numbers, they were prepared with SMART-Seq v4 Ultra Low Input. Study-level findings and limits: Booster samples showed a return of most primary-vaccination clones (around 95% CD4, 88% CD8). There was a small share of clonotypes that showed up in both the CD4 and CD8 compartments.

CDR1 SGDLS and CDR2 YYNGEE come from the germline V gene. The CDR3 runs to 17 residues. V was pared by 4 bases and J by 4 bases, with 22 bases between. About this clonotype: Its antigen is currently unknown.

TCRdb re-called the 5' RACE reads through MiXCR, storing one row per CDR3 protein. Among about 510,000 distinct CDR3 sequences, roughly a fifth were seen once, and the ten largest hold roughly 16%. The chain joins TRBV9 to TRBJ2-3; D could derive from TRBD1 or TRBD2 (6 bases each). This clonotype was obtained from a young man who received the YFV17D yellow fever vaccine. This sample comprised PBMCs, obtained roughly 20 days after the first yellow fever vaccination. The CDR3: CASSSQEGVGVADTQYF. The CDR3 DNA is TGTGCCAGCAGCTCCCAGGAGGGGGTCGGTGTCGCAGATACGCAGTATTTT.